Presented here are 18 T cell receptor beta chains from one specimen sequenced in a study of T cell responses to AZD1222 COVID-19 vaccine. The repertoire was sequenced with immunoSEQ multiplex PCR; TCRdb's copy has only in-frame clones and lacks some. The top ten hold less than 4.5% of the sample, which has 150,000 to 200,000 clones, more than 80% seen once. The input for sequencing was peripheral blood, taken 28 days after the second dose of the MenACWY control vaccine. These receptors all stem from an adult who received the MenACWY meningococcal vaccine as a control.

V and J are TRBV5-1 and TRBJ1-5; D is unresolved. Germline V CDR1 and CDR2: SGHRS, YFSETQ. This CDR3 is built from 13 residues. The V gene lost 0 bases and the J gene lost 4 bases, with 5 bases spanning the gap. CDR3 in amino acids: CASSLVGNQPQHF. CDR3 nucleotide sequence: TGCGCCAGCAGCTTGGTTGGGAATCAGCCCCAGCATTTT.

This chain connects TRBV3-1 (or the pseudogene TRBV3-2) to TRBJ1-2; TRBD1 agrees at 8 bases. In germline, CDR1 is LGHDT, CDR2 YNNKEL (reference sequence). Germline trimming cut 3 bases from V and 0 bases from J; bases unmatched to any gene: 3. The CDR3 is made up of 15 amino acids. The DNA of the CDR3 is TGTGCCAGCAGCCAGGGACAGGCTCCTAACTATGGCTACACCTTC. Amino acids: CASSQGQAPNYGYTF.

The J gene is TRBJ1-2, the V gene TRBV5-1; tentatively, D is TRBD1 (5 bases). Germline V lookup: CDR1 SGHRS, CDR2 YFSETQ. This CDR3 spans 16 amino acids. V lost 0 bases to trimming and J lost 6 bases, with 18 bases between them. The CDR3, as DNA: TGCGCCAGCAGCTTGGATCTCGCACCCGGGACGAATGGCTACACCTTC. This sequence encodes CASSLDLAPGTNGYTF.

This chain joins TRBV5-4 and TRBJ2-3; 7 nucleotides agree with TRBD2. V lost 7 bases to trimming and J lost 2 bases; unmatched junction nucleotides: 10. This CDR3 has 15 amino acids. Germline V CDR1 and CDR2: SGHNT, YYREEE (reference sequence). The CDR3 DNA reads TGTGCCAGCGGAAAAAAAACTAGCGTCACAGATACGCAGTATTTT. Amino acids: CASGKKTSVTDTQYF.

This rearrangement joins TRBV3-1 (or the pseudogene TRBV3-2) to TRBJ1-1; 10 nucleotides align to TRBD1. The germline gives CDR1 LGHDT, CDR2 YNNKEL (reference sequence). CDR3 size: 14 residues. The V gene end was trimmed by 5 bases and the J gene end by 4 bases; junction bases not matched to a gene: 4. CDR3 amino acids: CASSGGQGGTEAFF. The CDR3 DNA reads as TGTGCCAGCAGCGGCGGACAGGGGGGCACTGAAGCTTTCTTT.

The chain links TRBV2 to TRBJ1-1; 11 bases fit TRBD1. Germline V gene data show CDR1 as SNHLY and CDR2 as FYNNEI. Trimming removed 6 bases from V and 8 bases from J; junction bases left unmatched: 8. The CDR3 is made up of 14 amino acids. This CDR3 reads CASRERDRGFEAFF. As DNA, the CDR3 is TGTGCCAGCAGAGAAAGGGACAGGGGGTTCGAAGCTTTCTTT.

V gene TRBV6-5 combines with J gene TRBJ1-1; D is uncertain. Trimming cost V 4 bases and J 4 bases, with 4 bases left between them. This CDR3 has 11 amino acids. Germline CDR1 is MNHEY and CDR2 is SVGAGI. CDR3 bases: TGTGCCAGCAGTTCGAGCACTGAAGCTTTCTTT. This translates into CASSSSTEAFF.

The CDR3 DNA reads TGTGCCAGCAGCGGGAACGGTTACGAGCAGTACTTC. As protein: CASSGNGYEQYF. V usage is TRBV9 and J usage is TRBJ2-7; no clear D gene. The V and J ends lost 3 bases and 4 bases respectively, with 8 bases between them. Germline assignment: CDR1 SGDLS and CDR2 YYNGEE. This CDR3 comprises 12 residues.

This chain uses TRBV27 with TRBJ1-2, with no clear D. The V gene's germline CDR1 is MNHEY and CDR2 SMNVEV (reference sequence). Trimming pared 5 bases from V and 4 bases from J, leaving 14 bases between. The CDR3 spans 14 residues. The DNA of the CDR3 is TGTGCCAGCAGTATAAGCGGGCGCGCCTATGGCTACACCTTC. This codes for CASSISGRAYGYTF.

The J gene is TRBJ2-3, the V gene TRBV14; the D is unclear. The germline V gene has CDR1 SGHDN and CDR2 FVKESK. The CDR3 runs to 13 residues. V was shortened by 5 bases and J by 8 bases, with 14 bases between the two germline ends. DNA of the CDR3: TGTGCCAGCAGCTTGCAGAAGACGGGTACGCAGTATTTT. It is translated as CASSLQKTGTQYF.

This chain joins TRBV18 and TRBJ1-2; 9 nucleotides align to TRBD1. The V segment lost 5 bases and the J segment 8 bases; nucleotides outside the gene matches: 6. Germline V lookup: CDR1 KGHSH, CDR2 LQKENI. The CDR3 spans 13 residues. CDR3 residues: CASSEGTGQGYTF. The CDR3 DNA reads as TGTGCCAGCTCAGAAGGGACAGGGCAAGGCTACACCTTC. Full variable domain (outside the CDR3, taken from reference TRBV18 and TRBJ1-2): NAGVMQNPRHLVRRRGQEARLRCSPMKGHSHVYWYRQLPEEGLKFMVYLQKENIIDESGMPKERFSAEFPKEGPSILRIQQVVRGDSAAYFCASSEGTGQGYTFGSGTRLTVV.

CDR3 in amino acids: CASSDPGRPSIEQYF. The CDR3 coding sequence is TGTGCCAGCAGTGATCCGGGACGTCCAAGCATCGAGCAGTACTTC. The gene calls are TRBV25-1 and TRBJ2-7; D may correspond to TRBD1 or TRBD2 (5 bases each). Trimming cost V 3 bases and J 6 bases, with 18 bases left between them. There are 15 residues in the CDR3. The germline V gene has CDR1 MGHDK and CDR2 SYGVNS.

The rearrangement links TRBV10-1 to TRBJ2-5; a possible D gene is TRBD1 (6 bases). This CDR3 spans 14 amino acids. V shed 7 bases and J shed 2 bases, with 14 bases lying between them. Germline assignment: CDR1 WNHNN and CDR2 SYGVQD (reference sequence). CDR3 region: CASTSDGTQETQYF. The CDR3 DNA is TGCGCCAGCACCTCTGACGGGACACAAGAGACCCAGTACTTC.

The CDR3 DNA follows: TGTGCCACCAGCAGAGATTCCCGAGGGGGCTGGGAGACCCAGTACTTC. This gives the protein CATSRDSRGGWETQYF. The J gene is TRBJ2-5, the V gene TRBV15; 7 bases agree with TRBD1. The V and J ends lost 0 bases and 5 bases, in that order; junction bases with no gene match: 9. This CDR3 region has 16 residues. Germline assignment: CDR1 LNHNV and CDR2 YYDKDF (reference sequence).

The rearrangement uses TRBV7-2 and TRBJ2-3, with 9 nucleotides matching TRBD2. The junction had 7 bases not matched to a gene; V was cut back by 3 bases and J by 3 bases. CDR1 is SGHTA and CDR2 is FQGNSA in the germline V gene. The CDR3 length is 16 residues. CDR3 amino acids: CASSLSGLARTDTQYF. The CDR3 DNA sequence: TGTGCCAGCAGCTTGAGCGGACTAGCGCGAACAGATACGCAGTATTTT. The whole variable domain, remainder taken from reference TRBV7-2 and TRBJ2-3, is GAGVSQSPSNKVTEKGKDVELRCDPISGHTALYWYRQSLGQGLEFLIYFQGNSAPDKSGLPSDRFSAERTGGSVSTLTIQRTQQEDSAVYLCASSLSGLARTDTQYFGPGTRLTVL.

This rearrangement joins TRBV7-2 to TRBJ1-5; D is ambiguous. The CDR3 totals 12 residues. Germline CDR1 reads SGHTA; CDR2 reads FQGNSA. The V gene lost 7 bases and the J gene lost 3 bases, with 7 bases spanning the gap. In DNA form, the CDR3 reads TGTGCCAGCACCTTCCCCAATCAGCCCCAGCATTTT. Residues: CASTFPNQPQHF.

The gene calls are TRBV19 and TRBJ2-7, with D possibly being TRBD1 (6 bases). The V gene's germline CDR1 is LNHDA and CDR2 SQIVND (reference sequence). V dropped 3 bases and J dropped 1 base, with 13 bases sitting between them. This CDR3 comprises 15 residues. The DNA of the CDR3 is TGTGCCAGTAGTATTGACAGGACGCCTTCCTACGAGCAGTACTTC. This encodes CASSIDRTPSYEQYF.

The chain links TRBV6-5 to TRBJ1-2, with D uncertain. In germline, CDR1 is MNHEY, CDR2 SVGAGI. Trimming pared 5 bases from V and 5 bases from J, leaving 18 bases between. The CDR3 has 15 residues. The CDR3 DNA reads TGTGCCAGCAGTCCCGGGCCATCCACCCCGTATGGCTACACCTTC. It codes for CASSPGPSTPYGYTF.